This T cell receptor (beta chain) appears in the sequencing data of a study of CD8 T cells in ankylosing spondylitis (dated by TCRdb to about 2017). Study-wide context: The study set out to find disease-linked TCR variants by profiling T cell receptor beta repertoires in ankylosing spondylitis patients and healthy donors. In total, the full study cohort was made up of 85 to 140 healthy donors and approximately 27 ankylosing spondylitis patients. Peripheral blood was sampled, and synovial fluid was also collected from ankylosing spondylitis patients. Study-wide findings and limitations: Blood from ankylosing spondylitis patients appeared to be characterized by a TCR beta motif made up of seven or eight highly homologous amino acid variants. The disease-linked clones were reported to be significantly enriched in matched synovial fluid samples from ankylosing spondylitis patients. The disease-linked clones had a CD8+ phenotype and were found at relatively low frequencies in peripheral blood. Some motif variants were previously reported in synovial fluid and blood of reactive arthritis patients, suggesting common disease-initiation mechanisms.

The sequencing machine was an Illumina HiSeq 2500. Quantitative 5'-RACE with molecular barcodes was used to prepare TCR beta libraries. In the authors' own workflow: A new computational method, built on a probabilistic model of VDJ rearrangement, was used to identify disease-linked TCR variants. TCRdb trimmed public reads at Q25 via fastp, called clones via MiXCR and kept in-frame beta chains. Under each unique CDR3 protein, matching rows form one entry showing the most common genes and DNA. The V and J calls follow TCRdb's processing rather than the paper's. This sample comprises around 250,000 distinct CDR3 sequences, about 10% of them detected only once. The ten most abundant clones make up less than 7.5% of the sample. This clonotype appeared a few times. The specificity of this receptor is unknown. No base-level quality is on record; no much larger clone is a single base apart. Its CDR3 holds 16 amino acids, cysteine through phenylalanine. Only the CDR3 DNA is retained, 48 bases long and in frame from the first base. As encoded in the germline V gene, CDR1 is ENHRY while CDR2 is SYGVKD. The junction shows trimming of 0 bases on V and 0 bases on J, plus 10 bases between the germline ends.

The chain uses TRBV10-3 and TRBJ2-3; the D region may be TRBD1 or TRBD2, each matching 5 bases equally. The sequenced sample consisted of blood, either unsorted or a sorted T cell fraction (not recorded which). This TCR came from a male donor with ankylosing spondylitis or in good health (not recorded which). The CDR3: CAISESPGPSTDTQYF. The DNA is TGTGCCATCAGTGAGTCCCCGGGGCCCAGCACAGATACGCAGTATTTT.